This record looks at one T cell receptor beta chain sequence and its context. Its antigen is unidentified. The data were taken from a study of T cell responses to AZD1222 COVID-19 vaccine. General study results and limits: Only a handful of AZD1222 recipients were seropositive at baseline. White British ancestry dominated among donors, who included more females, and clonal diversity was possibly underestimated. Spike-specific TCR breadth and depth both grew after two AZD1222 doses.

This CDR3 is 14 amino acids long. V lost 1 base to trimming and J lost 2 bases, with 9 bases between them. The germline gives CDR1 SGHDT, CDR2 YYEEEE. TCRdb's copy holds only in-frame clones and misses some; the assay was immunoSEQ multiplex PCR. The table has approximately 120,000 clones, about 90% seen once. Specimen: peripheral blood, collected on day 0 of AZD1222 vaccination. V gene TRBV5-6 combines with J gene TRBJ1-2; D call uncertain. This TCR was recovered from an adult in good health. The CDR3 sequence: CASSLQAGNYGYTF. CDR3 DNA sequence: TGTGCCAGCAGCTTGCAGGCGGGCAACTATGGCTACACCTTC. The full variable domain, with the rest looked up from reference TRBV5-6 and TRBJ1-2, is DAGVTQSPTHLIKTRGQQVTLRCSPKSGHDTVSWYQQALGQGPQFIFQYYEEEERQRGNFPDRFSGHQFPNYSSELNVNALLLGDSALYLCASSLQAGNYGYTFGSGTRLTVV.